This is a list of T cell receptor beta chains from one sample in a study of blood T cell repertoires in COVID-19. TCRdb's table, derived via immunoSEQ multiplex PCR, lists solely in-frame clones and lacks some. The sample lists under 300,000 clones; more than 65% were seen once. The sequenced sample was peripheral blood. The receptor set was obtained from a woman between 40 and 50 years old who had recovered from COVID-19. CDR3s include the opening cysteine and the closing phenylalanine or tryptophan. The D gene is left open where the match is weak. Only part of the rows carry a size: once, few, many, or a class if the clone is expanded.

size | J | V | D | CDR3 | DNA
- | TRBJ1-1 | TRBV28 | - | CASNLQGPGEAFF | TGTGCCAGTAACTTACAGGGACCTGGCGAAGCTTTCTTT
- | TRBJ2-2 | TRBV3-1/TRBV3-2 | - | CASSLQPTSPGELFF | TGTGCCAGCAGCCTACAACCAACCAGTCCCGGGGAGCTGTTTTTT
once | TRBJ2-7 | TRBV6-5 | - | CASSYLRGNRYEQYF | TGTGCCAGCAGTTACCTACGGGGGAATAGGTACGAGCAGTACTTC
few | TRBJ2-5 | TRBV7-2 | TRBD2 | CASSHYGGTSKETQYF | TGTGCCAGCAGCCACTATGGAGGGACTAGCAAGGAGACCCAGTACTTC
- | TRBJ2-5 | TRBV5-1 | TRBD2 | CASSLVGSGGQGETQYF | TGCGCCAGCAGCTTGGTCGGTAGCGGGGGACAAGGAGAGACCCAGTACTTC
- | TRBJ1-3 | TRBV7-9 | - | CASSLVTGSGNTIYF | TGTGCCAGCAGCTTAGTCACGGGGTCTGGAAACACCATATATTTT
- | TRBJ1-2 | TRBV12-5 | - | CASGSKVPEGYGYTF | TGTGCTAGTGGCTCGAAAGTCCCGGAGGGCTATGGCTACACCTTC
few | TRBJ2-7 | TRBV19 | TRBD2 | CASSTSAGGLGEQYF | TGTGCCAGTAGTACCTCTGCGGGGGGGCTGGGCGAGCAGTACTTC
- | TRBJ1-3 | TRBV7-2 | TRBD1 | CASSPFGTGAYSGNTIYF | TGTGCCAGCAGCCCGTTTGGGACAGGGGCCTACTCTGGAAACACCATATATTTT
- | TRBJ2-7 | TRBV20-1 | - | CSASWGLDEQYF | TGCAGTGCTAGTTGGGGGCTCGACGAGCAGTACTTC
- | TRBJ2-3 | TRBV30 | - | CAWSVIEDTQYF | TGTGCCTGGAGTGTGATCGAGGATACGCAGTATTTT
once | TRBJ2-1 | TRBV9 | - | CASSVGPGILSNEQFF | TGTGCCAGCAGCGTCGGGCCCGGGATCTTATCCAATGAGCAGTTCTTC
- | TRBJ2-3 | TRBV7-8 | TRBD2 | CASSWDSGAAMVTQYF | TGTGCCAGCAGCTGGGATAGCGGGGCGGCAATGGTTACGCAGTATTTT
once | TRBJ1-2 | TRBV28 | TRBD1 | CASSDRGSGYTF | TGTGCCAGCAGCGACAGGGGATCCGGCTACACCTTC
- | TRBJ2-3 | TRBV9 | - | CASSVGELTDTQYF | TGTGCCAGCAGCGTAGGAGAGCTCACAGATACGCAGTATTTT
- | TRBJ1-2 | TRBV10-3 | TRBD1 | CAISGQGIEGYTF | TGTGCCATCAGTGGACAGGGAATCGAAGGCTACACCTTC
- | TRBJ2-7 | TRBV20-1 | - | CSASQGPGVEQYF | TGCAGTGCTAGTCAAGGTCCGGGGGTCGAGCAGTACTTC
- | TRBJ2-2 | TRBV19 | - | CARRVLGEGNTGELFF | TGTGCCAGGCGGGTCTTAGGCGAAGGGAACACCGGGGAGCTGTTTTTT
few | TRBJ1-3 | TRBV2 | - | CASRRGDTTGNTIYF | TGTGCCAGCAGGCGGGGGGACACCACTGGAAACACCATATATTTT
- | TRBJ2-1 | TRBV9 | - | CASSAGGSSYNEQFF | TGTGCCAGCAGCGCCGGGGGAAGCTCCTACAATGAGCAGTTCTTC
- | TRBJ1-5 | TRBV6-1 | TRBD1 | CASSELRTGLNQPQHF | TGTGCCAGCAGTGAATTACGGACAGGCCTCAATCAGCCCCAGCATTTT
- | TRBJ1-5 | TRBV2 | - | CASSGRVTGQPQHF | TGTGCCAGCAGTGGGAGGGTTACGGGACAGCCCCAGCATTTT
- | TRBJ1-6 | TRBV4-3 | - | CASSPTTDSPLHF | TGCGCCAGCAGCCCGACGACAGATTCACCCCTCCACTTT
- | TRBJ2-7 | TRBV28 | TRBD1 | CASSSSYRDSSF | TGTGCCAGCAGTTCCTCCTACCGGGACAGTTCTTTC
- | TRBJ2-5 | TRBV29-1 | TRBD1 | CSARTGGETQYF | TGCAGCGCCCGGACAGGCGGAGAGACCCAGTACTTC
- | TRBJ1-1 | TRBV18 | - | CASSPETTSMNTEAFF | TGTGCCAGCTCACCAGAAACGACAAGCATGAACACTGAAGCTTTCTTT
few | TRBJ2-5 | TRBV11-2 | TRBD1 | CASSLVSGQGIETQYF | TGTGCCAGCAGCTTAGTATCGGGACAGGGGATTGAGACCCAGTACTTC
- | TRBJ2-7 | TRBV5-1 | - | CASSLIVRQALQYF | TGCGCCAGCAGCTTAATAGTACGGCAGGCGCTGCAGTACTTC
- | TRBJ1-2 | TRBV30 | TRBD1 | CAGRDRSSYGYTF | TGTGCCGGAAGGGACAGGAGTTCCTATGGCTACACCTTC
- | TRBJ1-1 | TRBV28 | - | CASRLENTEAFF | TGTGCCAGTCGACTAGAGAACACTGAAGCTTTCTTT
- | TRBJ2-1 | TRBV9 | TRBD1 | CASSATGEYNEQFF | TGTGCCAGCAGCGCTACAGGGGAGTACAATGAGCAGTTCTTC
- | TRBJ2-1 | TRBV6-5 | TRBD1 | CASTQGQGAYHEQFF | TGTGCCAGCACCCAGGGGCAGGGGGCGTATCATGAGCAGTTCTTC
few | TRBJ2-7 | TRBV5-1 | - | CASTDGTLVSYEQYF | TGCGCCAGCACCGACGGGACACTCGTTTCCTACGAGCAGTACTTC
- | TRBJ2-3 | TRBV18 | - | CASYSSRTDDTQYF | TGTGCCAGCTACTCAAGCCGGACAGATGATACGCAGTATTTT
- | TRBJ2-7 | TRBV7-6 | - | CASSSGDKSSYEQYF | TGTGCCAGCAGCTCCGGCGACAAGAGCTCCTACGAGCAGTACTTC
- | TRBJ2-5 | TRBV18 | TRBD1 | CASSPEGTGGLETQYF | TGTGCCAGCTCACCGGAAGGGACAGGGGGCTTGGAGACCCAGTACTTC
few | TRBJ2-7 | TRBV19 | TRBD2 | CASSISRGGAYEQYF | TGTGCCAGTAGTATTAGTCGCGGGGGGGCCTACGAGCAGTACTTC
few | TRBJ1-2 | TRBV5-6 | - | CASSLLGTRYGYTF | TGTGCCAGCAGCTTGCTTGGAACTAGGTATGGCTACACCTTC